This TCR beta chain came from a study of blood T cell repertoires in COVID-19. Study-wide background: COVID-19 samples collected from the United States, Italy and Spain covered acute and convalescent phases. In each case, the material was cDNA or gDNA derived from T cells, B-cell-depleted T cells, or PBMCs.

The data were produced by immunoSEQ multiplex PCR, yet TCRdb's version contains in-frame clones alone and is incomplete. The table includes around 89,000 clones, about nine tenths detected once. This receptor was taken from a man in his 60s with acute or convalescent COVID-19. Sequencing used peripheral blood.

CDR3 in amino acids: CSASVQGQVGELFF. The CDR3 DNA reads as TGCAGTGCTAGTGTACAGGGTCAAGTCGGGGAGCTGTTTTTT. The chain carries TRBV20-1 and TRBJ2-2; possible D gene TRBD1, 6 bases. CDR3 length: 14 amino acids. Trimming removed 3 bases at V and 7 bases at J, with 15 bases between. The germline V gene encodes CDR1 DFQATT and CDR2 SNEGSKA (reference sequence).